This T cell receptor beta chain originates from a study of OX40 agonist ivuxolimab in advanced cancers. A note on the overall study: Ivuxolimab, which targeted the costimulatory receptor OX40 (CD134), was an agonistic, fully human IgG2 monoclonal antibody. Intravenous ivuxolimab was administered to patients every 2 weeks at six dose levels: 0.01, 0.1, 0.3, 1.5, 3 and 10 mg/kg. Of the roughly 53 patients in dose escalation, around 20 had hepatocellular carcinoma, some 15 had melanoma, 9 had renal cell carcinoma and 9 had head and neck cancer. In the dose-escalation cohort, approximately 82% of patients were male, and the mean age was approximately 60 years with a range of roughly 23 to 79. Patients were allowed to have had prior anti-PD-1, anti-PD-L1 or anti-CTLA-4 therapy, and 40% of the dose-escalation patients had been treated with checkpoint inhibitors. Partial responses occurred in three dose-escalation patients: two with cutaneous melanoma and one with hepatocellular carcinoma. Peripheral TCRbeta sequencing was intended to test whether TCR sequence diversity was altered and clonal T-cell expansion was caused by ivuxolimab. The monotherapy dose-escalation portion (N ≈ 52 patients) of the phase I ivuxolimab trial is reported in the paper.

The CDR3, from cysteine to phenylalanine, totals 14 residues. The DNA shown is the 42-base CDR3, in frame from base 1. The germline V gene encodes CDR1 LNHDA and CDR2 SQIVND (reference sequence). V is pruned by 7 bases and J by 4 bases, leaving 5 bases of the junction without a gene match. For sequencing of the TCRbeta CDR3 region, genomic DNA was extracted from the sorted cells. The immunoSEQ Assay was used to sequence the TCRbeta CDR3 regions. TCRdb's version of the immuneACCESS table is confined to in-frame rearrangements and falls short of the full clone set. An unresolved V gene accounts for under half of the shortfall where checked; the remainder is of unknown origin. This sample comprises over 65,000 clones, less than 95% of them detected only once. Clones ranked in the top ten supply around 2% of the sample. What the research found in general, with its limitations: After ivuxolimab, CD8+ T cells had more expanded clones than CD4+ T cells on average. Partial responders in the 0.1-3.0 mg/kg groups had among the lowest normalized peripheral clonal expansion, especially among CD8+ T cells. Low levels of normalized T-cell clonal expansion were also seen in some patients who did not respond. The antigen specificity of the clonally expanded peripheral T cells was not determined. At doses of 0.1 to 3.0 mg/kg, clonal expansion of both CD4+ and CD8+ blood T cells was observed from baseline to week 6.

The trial excluded patients who had a history of autoimmune disease or who were on systemic immunosuppression. In every dose cohort, peripheral blood was drawn for TCR sequencing at baseline, cycle 4 day 1, and cycle 7 day 1. The samples were taken from a phase I, first-in-human, multicenter, open-label dose-escalation trial of ivuxolimab. Adults with locally advanced or metastatic melanoma, renal cell carcinoma, hepatocellular carcinoma or head and neck squamous cell carcinoma were enrolled in the trial. Before TCR sequencing, CD4+ T cells and CD8+ T cells were sorted from peripheral blood as separate populations. On this clone itself: The antigen it recognizes is unknown. There are no base qualities to consult, and no much larger clone falls within one base.

This receptor chain uses TRBV19 and TRBJ1-3; 9 junctional bases match TRBD1. This sample comprised CD4+ or CD8+ T cells sorted from blood, obtained in a trial of the OX40 agonist ivuxolimab. This TCR came from an adult with an advanced solid tumor such as melanoma, head and neck, liver or kidney cancer. The CDR3 here reads CASTVQGAGNTIYF. The nucleotide sequence reads TGTGCCAGTACCGTACAGGGGGCCGGAAACACCATATATTTT.